A selection of T cell receptor beta chains follows, all from one sample in a study of human T cells and chemical hapten exposure. MiXCR, applied by TCRdb to the RACE reads, yields one record per CDR3 protein. The repertoire consists of roughly 89,000 distinct CDR3 sequences, with 11% occurring once and the leading ten covering approximately 1.1%. This specimen was whole blood, taken in connection with sensitization to the hapten diphenylcyclopropenone (DPC). These receptors originate from a woman in her thirties with alopecia areata. Some clones in this sample may be carry-over from other donors' samples. Both conserved end residues are part of each CDR3. D genes are given only for firm matches. Clone size is not always given. Where it is, it says once, few, many or a class for expanded clones.

>NA|NA|TRBV9|TRBJ2-3
CASSATTDTQYF
TGTGCCAGCAGCGCGACCACAGATACGCAGTATTTT
>many|TRBD1|TRBV29-1|TRBJ2-7
CSVEWTGGGYEQYF
TGCAGCGTCGAGTGGACAGGGGGAGGCTACGAGCAGTACTTC
>NA|NA|TRBV11-2|TRBJ2-1
CASSLRDPRAFSSYNEQFF
TGTGCCAGCAGCTTACGGGACCCTCGAGCATTCAGCTCCTACAATGAGCAGTTCTTC
>many|NA|TRBV6-2/TRBV6-3|TRBJ2-3
CASRPGSEDTQYF
TGTGCCAGCAGGCCCGGCTCCGAGGATACGCAGTATTTT
>many|NA|TRBV24-1|TRBJ2-3
CATSDRLVEDTQYF
TGTGCCACCAGTGACAGACTTGTAGAGGATACGCAGTATTTT
>many|NA|TRBV7-9|TRBJ1-1
CASTPWVTEAFF
TGTGCCAGCACCCCCTGGGTCACTGAAGCTTTCTTT
>few|NA|TRBV2|TRBJ2-1
CASRKLYEQFF
TGTGCCAGCAGGAAGTTATATGAGCAGTTCTTC
>few|NA|TRBV19|TRBJ2-5
CASSIDLGRGQETQYF
TGTGCCAGTAGTATAGATCTAGGTCGGGGGCAAGAGACCCAGTACTTC
>few|TRBD2|TRBV27|TRBJ2-3
CATRTAASGTDTQYF
TGTGCCACCAGAACGGCGGCTAGCGGAACAGATACGCAGTATTTT
>NA|NA|TRBV6-2/TRBV6-3|TRBJ1-5
CASSPLFRDNQPQHF
TGTGCCAGCAGTCCCCTGTTCAGGGATAATCAGCCCCAGCATTTT
>many|NA|TRBV19|TRBJ2-6
CASSREISGANVLTF
TGTGCCAGTAGTAGGGAGATCTCTGGGGCCAACGTCCTGACTTTC
>NA|NA|TRBV15|TRBJ1-5
CATSRDRGAEAPQHF
TGTGCCACCAGCAGAGATCGAGGGGCCGAAGCGCCCCAGCATTTT
>many|NA|TRBV12-3/TRBV12-4|TRBJ1-4
CASSPNEKLFF
TGTGCCAGCAGTCCCAATGAAAAACTGTTTTTT
>few|TRBD1|TRBV20-1|TRBJ1-5
CSAPTGGNQPQHF
TGCAGTGCGCCAACAGGGGGCAATCAGCCCCAGCATTTT
>few|NA|TRBV12-3/TRBV12-4|TRBJ2-1
CASITLRSEGLANEQFF
TGTGCCAGCATCACCCTAAGATCCGAGGGTTTAGCCAATGAGCAGTTCTTC
>many|NA|TRBV11-2|TRBJ1-5
CASSLDPLRPQHF
TGTGCCAGCAGCTTAGATCCGCTACGGCCCCAGCATTTT
>many|NA|TRBV15|TRBJ2-7
CATSTRTTANEQYF
TGTGCCACCAGCACAAGGACAACCGCCAACGAGCAGTACTTC
>many|NA|TRBV12-3/TRBV12-4|TRBJ2-7
CASRRQVNSYEQYF
TGTGCCAGCAGACGACAGGTCAACTCCTACGAGCAGTACTTC
>NA|NA|TRBV10-3|TRBJ1-5
CATMPGPNQPQHF
TGTGCCACGATGCCGGGGCCCAATCAGCCCCAGCATTTT
>few|NA|TRBV4-1|TRBJ2-3
CASSRDSASTDTQYF
TGCGCCAGCAGTCGGGACTCTGCTAGCACAGATACGCAGTATTTT
>NA|NA|TRBV5-1|TRBJ2-1
CASSFRNLPNEQFF
TGCGCCAGCAGCTTTAGAAACCTTCCCAATGAGCAGTTCTTC
>NA|NA|TRBV7-3|TRBJ1-1
CASSITWNTEAFF
TGTGCCAGCAGCATAACATGGAACACTGAAGCTTTCTTT
>many|TRBD2|TRBV7-9|TRBJ2-1
CASSAGTRTFF
TGTGCCAGCAGCGCCGGGACTAGAACGTTCTTC
>many|TRBD2|TRBV4-3|TRBJ2-7
CASSQDGASGSGAYEQYF
TGCGCCAGCAGCCAAGACGGGGCTAGCGGGAGTGGTGCCTACGAGCAGTACTTC
>NA|TRBD1|TRBV24-1|TRBJ2-1
CATSDTPGQGDEQFF
TGTGCCACCAGTGATACACCGGGACAGGGGGATGAGCAGTTCTTC
>NA|TRBD1|TRBV4-3|TRBJ2-1
CASSQDLGTGAHEQFF
TGCGCCAGCAGCCAAGATCTCGGGACAGGGGCCCATGAGCAGTTCTTC
>few|TRBD1|TRBV2|TRBJ2-1
CASSLGQGQYNEQFF
TGTGCCAGCAGTCTCGGACAGGGGCAATACAATGAGCAGTTCTTC
>many|TRBD2|TRBV29-1|TRBJ2-3
CSVEDLAGGTDTQYF
TGCAGCGTTGAAGATCTAGCGGGGGGGACAGATACGCAGTATTTT
>many|NA|TRBV20-1|TRBJ2-7
CSAGLNTFAPYEQYF
TGCAGCGCGGGACTCAATACCTTCGCACCCTACGAGCAGTACTTC
>many|TRBD1|TRBV3-1|TRBJ1-1
CASSHRDRSNTEAFF
TGTGCCAGCAGCCACCGGGACAGATCAAACACTGAAGCTTTCTTT
>few|TRBD1|TRBV28|TRBJ1-5
CASSRGKGANIYNQPQHF
TGTGCCAGCAGTAGGGGGAAGGGGGCAAATATATACAATCAGCCCCAGCATTTT
>many|NA|TRBV20-1|TRBJ1-2
CSAHKTQGANYGYTF
TGCAGTGCCCATAAGACACAGGGAGCTAACTATGGCTACACCTTC
>few|TRBD1|TRBV3-1|TRBJ1-5
CASSRQGSQPQHF
TGTGCCAGCAGCCGACAGGGTAGTCAGCCCCAGCATTTT
>many|NA|TRBV20-1|TRBJ2-7
CSARDSRGVSGEQYF
TGCAGTGCTAGAGATTCCAGGGGAGTTTCGGGCGAGCAGTACTTC
>NA|TRBD2|TRBV28|TRBJ2-3
CASRTSGRAGDTQYF
TGTGCCAGCAGGACTAGCGGGAGGGCCGGGGATACGCAGTATTTT
>few|TRBD1|TRBV6-6|TRBJ1-5
CASSTDRAQPQHF
TGTGCCAGCAGTACGGACAGGGCGCAGCCCCAGCATTTT
>NA|NA|TRBV9|TRBJ2-1
CASSSRRGHEQFF
TGTGCCAGCAGCTCAAGGAGGGGCCATGAGCAGTTCTTC
>few|NA|TRBV20-1|TRBJ1-6
CSALRDRSSYNSPLHF
TGCAGTGCCCTCCGGGACCGGAGCTCCTATAATTCACCCCTCCACTTT
>NA|TRBD1|TRBV19|TRBJ1-2
CASSTATGTSYGYTF
TGTGCCAGTAGTACAGCGACAGGGACGAGCTATGGCTACACCTTC
>many|NA|TRBV6-6|TRBJ1-3
CASSRQVSGNTIYF
TGTGCCAGCAGCCGACAGGTCTCTGGAAACACCATATATTTT
>many|NA|TRBV19|TRBJ2-3
CASSTRTDTQYF
TGTGCCAGTAGTACGAGGACAGATACGCAGTATTTT
>few|NA|TRBV7-2|TRBJ2-1
CASSSRSPPYNEQFF
TGTGCCAGCAGTTCCAGGTCCCCGCCTTACAATGAGCAGTTCTTC
>few|NA|TRBV9|TRBJ2-7
CASSVDSEAYEQYF
TGTGCCAGCAGCGTGGACAGTGAAGCCTACGAGCAGTACTTC
>few|NA|TRBV5-4|TRBJ1-1
CASSLSIRNTEAFF
TGTGCCAGCAGCTTATCAATCCGGAACACTGAAGCTTTCTTT
>NA|NA|TRBV7-2|TRBJ1-6
CASWDPGDSPLHF
TGTGCCAGCTGGGATCCCGGGGATTCACCCCTCCACTTT
>few|NA|TRBV7-2|TRBJ2-5
CASSLHGGGETQYF
TGTGCCAGCAGCTTACATGGGGGCGGGGAGACCCAGTACTTC
>many|NA|TRBV20-1|TRBJ2-2
CSADGGPSGELFF
TGCAGTGCCGACGGCGGCCCTTCCGGGGAGCTGTTTTTT
>many|NA|TRBV4-3|TRBJ1-2
CASSQDRGGVSGYTF
TGCGCCAGCAGCCAAGATCGTGGAGGCGTCTCTGGCTACACCTTC
>NA|NA|TRBV4-1|TRBJ2-3
CASSPSGDHTDTQYF
TGCGCCAGCAGCCCTTCCGGGGACCACACAGATACGCAGTATTTT
>few|NA|TRBV11-2|TRBJ2-2
CASSLKGQRGELFF
TGTGCCAGCAGCTTAAAGGGGCAGCGCGGGGAGCTGTTTTTT
>many|NA|TRBV6-5|TRBJ2-7
CASSYSPSGEQYF
TGTGCCAGCAGTTACTCTCCCTCGGGGGAGCAGTACTTC
>NA|TRBD1|TRBV27|TRBJ2-2
CASTPDRAGTGELFF
TGTGCCAGCACCCCGGACAGGGCCGGAACCGGGGAGCTGTTTTTT
>many|TRBD2|TRBV6-2/TRBV6-3|TRBJ2-7
CASSYSVLASDEQYF
TGTGCCAGCAGTTACTCGGTACTAGCGAGCGACGAGCAGTACTTC
>many|TRBD1|TRBV5-4|TRBJ2-6
CASSTRQGGAGANVLTF
TGTGCCAGCAGCACTCGACAGGGGGGAGCAGGGGCCAACGTCCTGACTTTC
>many|TRBD2|TRBV28|TRBJ2-3
CASSVAGGSTDTQYF
TGTGCCAGCAGTGTAGCGGGGGGGAGCACAGATACGCAGTATTTT